This T cell receptor beta chain was retrieved from a study of shared clonotypes between healthy human individuals. Turning to this clone: Its antigen is undetermined.

The germline gives CDR1 SEHNR, CDR2 FQNEAQ (reference sequence). With 5 bases removed from V and 10 bases from J, the gap between germline ends came to 17 bases. The CDR3 spans 13 residues. Assay: immunoSEQ multiplex PCR; the TCRdb copy retains only in-frame clones and omits some. The top ten clones hold approximately 0.37% of a sample with approximately 2.5 million clones, over 85% of them seen once. Overall study findings and caveats: What rarefaction showed was incomplete sorted-subset sequencing despite large depth.

Sequenced material: naive CD4+ T cells from PBMCs. Indicated subset: CD45RA+ positively selected. The V gene is TRBV7-9, the J gene TRBJ1-1; TRBD1 might be the D (6 bases). The TCR sequence derives from a young man in good health. Some clones in this sample may be carry-over from other donors' samples. CDR3 protein: CASSEKGDFAAFF. The CDR3 DNA is TGTGCCAGCAGCGAGAAGGGGGATTTCGCAGCTTTCTTT.